Listed here are 18 T cell receptor beta chains from one sample, sequenced in a study of T cell responses to AZD1222 COVID-19 vaccine. Data came from immunoSEQ multiplex PCR; TCRdb stores just in-frame clones and leaves some out. The table has approximately 110,000 clones, about 85% seen once. Sequenced material: peripheral blood, taken on day 0 of AZD1222 vaccination. The receptors come from an adult in good health.

The rearrangement joins TRBV15 to TRBJ2-3; TRBD2 matches at 7 bases. V shed 7 bases, J shed 6 bases, and the junction held 1 base outside the gene matches. This CDR3 is built from 11 residues. The germline gives CDR1 LNHNV, CDR2 YYDKDF (reference sequence). The CDR3 nucleotides read TGTGCCACCACCGGGAGGGATACGCAGTATTTT. Translating gives CATTGRDTQYF.

The rearrangement links TRBV18 to TRBJ1-2; D is ambiguous. The CDR3 consists of 13 residues. Trimming took off 0 bases at V and 4 bases at J, with 6 bases between the two ends. Germline CDR1 KGHSH, CDR2 LQKENI. This CDR3 is CASSPPSIYGYTF. The CDR3 coding sequence is TGTGCCAGCTCACCACCGTCCATCTATGGCTACACCTTC.

This clone was seen once. This chain uses TRBV5-6 with TRBJ2-5, with 8 bases aligning to TRBD1. CDR3 length equals 14 residues. Germline loops: CDR1 SGHDT, CDR2 YYEEEE. Germline trimming cut 4 bases from V and 2 bases from J; bases unmatched to any gene: 4. CDR3 nucleotide sequence: TGTGCCAGCAGCGGAGGGACAGGACAAGAGACCCAGTACTTC. Its protein product is CASSGGTGQETQYF.

The V call is TRBV5-1, the J call TRBJ1-4; D gene ambiguous. V lost 0 bases and J 8 bases, leaving 11 bases between the germline ends. This CDR3 is built from 14 residues. The germline CDR1 and CDR2 sequences are SGHRS and YFSETQ. This CDR3 is CASSLGSRGEKLFF. CDR3 nucleotide sequence: TGCGCCAGCAGCTTGGGTAGTCGTGGGGAAAAACTGTTTTTT.

The chain employs TRBV28 and TRBJ1-2; tentative D call: TRBD1 (6 bases). V was pared by 2 bases and J by 4 bases, with 11 bases between. The CDR3 has 14 residues. Looked up from germline, CDR1 is MDHEN and CDR2 is SYDVKM. The CDR3 DNA follows: TGTGCCAGCAGTTTAGCCCGGGACACCTATGGCTACACCTTC. This translates into CASSLARDTYGYTF.

This clone was observed a single time. The V call is TRBV5-6, the J call TRBJ1-3, with 9 bases identical to TRBD1. The CDR3 is 14 amino acids. Germline-derived CDR1 and CDR2 are SGHDT and YYEEEE. Trimming cost V 4 bases and J 4 bases; bases outside gene matches: 3. CDR3 DNA: TGTGCCAGCAGCCCTACAGGGGGCGGAAACACCATATATTTT. The encoded protein is CASSPTGGGNTIYF. Filled out from reference TRBV5-6 and TRBJ1-3, the complete variable domain reads DAGVTQSPTHLIKTRGQQVTLRCSPKSGHDTVSWYQQALGQGPQFIFQYYEEEERQRGNFPDRFSGHQFPNYSSELNVNALLLGDSALYLCASSPTGGGNTIYFGEGSWLTVV.

This chain connects TRBV7-6 to TRBJ1-1; TRBD1 matches at 7 bases. The V segment lost 5 bases and the J segment 5 bases; nucleotides outside the gene matches: 8. Germline CDR1 reads SGHVS; CDR2 reads FNYEAQ. The CDR3 totals 14 residues. CDR3 DNA sequence: TGTGCCAGCAGCGAAAACCAGGGGGAGACTGAAGCTTTCTTT. Translating it yields CASSENQGETEAFF.

The V and J genes are TRBV11-3 and TRBJ2-7; D is unresolved. Germline V CDR1 and CDR2: SGHNT, YENEEA. Trimming stripped 2 bases from V and 4 bases from J, with 6 bases between. The CDR3 has 12 residues. Here the CDR3 DNA reads TGTGCCAGCAGCTTATTTAGTTACGAGCAGTACTTC. Translated: CASSLFSYEQYF.

The chain has TRBV5-1 and TRBJ2-3, with 7 positions matching TRBD2. V gave up 2 bases and J gave up 1 base; unmatched junction bases: 4. The CDR3 covers 15 residues. Germline CDR1 reads SGHRS; CDR2 reads YFSETQ. CDR3 in amino acids: CASSLRGVRTDTQYF. The CDR3 DNA follows: TGCGCCAGCAGCTTACGGGGGGTTCGCACAGATACGCAGTATTTT.

The chain uses TRBV9 and TRBJ1-3; 8 bases map to TRBD1. This CDR3 region has 16 residues. From germline, CDR1 is SGDLS and CDR2 YYNGEE. With V trimmed by 3 bases and J by 4 bases, 9 bases remained unmatched. Here the CDR3 DNA reads TGTGCCAGCAGCGCTCAAGGACAGGGTCTAGGAAACACCATATATTTT. Its protein is CASSAQGQGLGNTIYF.

This clone appeared a few times. The sample holds other DNA sequences that translate to the same CDR3. The chain couples TRBV9 to TRBJ1-5; D remains unclear. CDR1 is SGDLS, CDR2 YYNGEE, per germline. The CDR3 has 14 amino acids. Deletions cut 0 bases from V and 4 bases from J, with 8 bases between. CDR3 sequence reads: CASSVGGPNQPQHF. CDR3 nucleotide sequence: TGTGCCAGCAGCGTAGGAGGGCCAAATCAGCCCCAGCATTTT.

The chain uses TRBV4-3 and TRBJ2-2; TRBD1 agrees at 7 bases. Germline V gene lookup returns CDR1 LGHNA and CDR2 YSLEER. The junction had 6 bases not matched to a gene; V was cut back by 1 base and J by 4 bases. This CDR3 has 16 amino acids. In nucleotides, the CDR3 is TGCGCCAGCAGCCAAGCCGGGACAGCAGGCACCGGGGAGCTGTTTTTT. Protein sequence: CASSQAGTAGTGELFF.

This chain joins TRBV19 and TRBJ1-2, with D tentatively TRBD1 (5 bases). Trimming removed 8 bases from V and 5 bases from J, with 15 bases in between. Germline V gives CDR1 LNHDA, CDR2 SQIVND (reference sequence). The CDR3 length is 13 residues. The CDR3 loop reads CASREVREYGYTF. The CDR3, as DNA: TGTGCCAGTCGAGAAGTCAGGGAGTATGGCTACACCTTC.

The chain carries TRBV28 and TRBJ1-6, with a tentative D call TRBD1 (5 bases). Germline CDR1 and CDR2: MDHEN and SYDVKM. V was trimmed by 10 bases and J by 7 bases, leaving 20 bases between them. The CDR3 length is 15 residues. Here the CDR3 reads CATLHRLRGNSPLHF. The CDR3 DNA is TGTGCCACCCTACATAGATTGCGGGGGAATTCACCCCTCCACTTT.

In this sample, this clone turned up a few times. The chain has TRBV28 and TRBJ2-2, with TRBD1 as a possible D gene (5 bases). V was clipped by 5 bases and J by 5 bases, with 18 bases between them. This CDR3 has 16 residues. Germline V gene data show CDR1 as MDHEN and CDR2 as SYDVKM. The CDR3 reads CASSPGWGPRTGELFF. The DNA of the CDR3 is TGTGCCAGCAGTCCCGGTTGGGGCCCGAGAACCGGGGAGCTGTTTTTT. The full variable domain, with the rest looked up from reference TRBV28 and TRBJ2-2, is DVKVTQSSRYLVKRTGEKVFLECVQDMDHENMFWYRQDPGLGLRLIYFSYDVKMKEKGDIPEGYSVSREKKERFSLILESASTNQTSMYLCASSPGWGPRTGELFFGEGSRLTVL.

The gene calls are TRBV9 and TRBJ2-7, with D possibly matching TRBD2 (5 bases). The CDR3 sequence is 14 residues long. The V gene lost 1 base and the J gene lost 3 bases, with 11 bases spanning the gap. Germline-derived CDR1 and CDR2 are SGDLS and YYNGEE. The CDR3 is CASSVNGEVYEQYF. DNA for the CDR3: TGTGCCAGCAGCGTAAACGGGGAAGTCTACGAGCAGTACTTC.

This clone was seen once. V gene TRBV12-3 or TRBV12-4 combines with J gene TRBJ1-1, with no clear D. This CDR3 comprises 12 residues. With 3 bases removed from V and 8 bases from J, the gap between germline ends came to 10 bases. CDR3 loop: CASSFNGQEAFF. CDR3 nucleotides: TGTGCCAGCAGTTTCAACGGTCAGGAAGCTTTCTTT.

The rearrangement links TRBV5-6 to TRBJ1-1; D is uncertain. The V end lost 9 bases, the J end lost 0 bases, and 12 bases lay between the germline ends. The germline gives CDR1 SGHDT, CDR2 YYEEEE. This CDR3 comprises 13 residues. The DNA for the CDR3 is TGTGCCACCAGAGGGCGGATGAACACTGAAGCTTTCTTT. It translates to CATRGRMNTEAFF.